This T cell receptor (beta chain) derives from a study of T cell repertoires in cytomegalovirus infection. Whole-study results and caveats: Dominant in the ex vivo response were TCR beta clonotypes restricted by HLA-C and specific for CMV.

V was shortened by 5 bases and J by 0 bases, with 18 bases between the two germline ends. CDR3 size: 17 residues. Looked up from germline, CDR1 is LNHDA and CDR2 is SQIVND (reference sequence). This clonotype has just a few counts. The antigen is undetermined. TCRdb independently ran MiXCR on the reads; one entry per CDR3 protein. The sample consists of hundreds of thousands of distinct CDR3 sequences, 30% to 40% of them appearing once. This sequence joins TRBV19 and TRBJ2-3; D is unresolved. Specimen: cultured PBMCs, collected from culture after CMV antigen stimulation. This sequence was found in a human donor in good health (CMV status not recorded). Some clones in this sample may be carry-over from other donors' samples. DNA of the CDR3: TGTGCCAGTAGTTCCCTCCGGAGTGCAAAAAGCACAGATACGCAGTATTTT. Its protein is CASSSLRSAKSTDTQYF.